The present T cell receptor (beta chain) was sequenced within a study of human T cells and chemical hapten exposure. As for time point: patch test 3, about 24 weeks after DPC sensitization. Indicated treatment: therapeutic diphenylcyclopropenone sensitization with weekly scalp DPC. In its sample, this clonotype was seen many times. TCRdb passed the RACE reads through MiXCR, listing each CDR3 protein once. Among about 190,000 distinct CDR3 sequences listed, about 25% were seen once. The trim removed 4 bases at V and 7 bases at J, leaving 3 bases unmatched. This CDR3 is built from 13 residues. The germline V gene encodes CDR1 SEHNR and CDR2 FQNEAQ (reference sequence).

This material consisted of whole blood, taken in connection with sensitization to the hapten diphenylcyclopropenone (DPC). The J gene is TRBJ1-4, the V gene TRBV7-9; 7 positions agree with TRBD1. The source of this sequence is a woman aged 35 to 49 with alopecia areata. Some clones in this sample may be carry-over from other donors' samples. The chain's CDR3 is CASSSQGVEKLFF. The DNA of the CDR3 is TGTGCCAGCAGCTCCCAGGGGGTTGAAAAACTGTTTTTT.